This T cell receptor (beta chain) derives from a study of T cells in Graves' hyperthyroidism and ophthalmopathy. This clonotype was found many times. The germline V gene encodes CDR1 DFQATT and CDR2 SNEGSKA (reference sequence). Trimming cost V 1 base and J 2 bases; bases outside gene matches: 2. The CDR3 sequence is 15 residues long. Amplification of TCR beta CDR3 regions was performed using RNA transcripts as template. HTBI primers were used for first-round RT-PCR of the TCR CDR3. Via MiXCR, TCRdb re-called the multiplex PCR reads, giving one row per CDR3 protein. Among some 250,000 distinct CDR3 sequences listed, roughly 15% were seen once.

The chain recombines TRBV20-1 with TRBJ2-3; 11 positions agree with TRBD2. This TCR was sampled from a woman between 35 and 50 years old with Graves' hyperthyroidism that later progressed to Graves' ophthalmopathy. Sequences were obtained from blood. The CDR3 region is CSARGLAGITDTQYF. The CDR3 nucleotides are TGCAGTGCTAGAGGACTAGCGGGAATCACAGATACGCAGTATTTT.